This TCR beta chain comes out of a study of identical twins (dated by TCRdb to about 2016). Regarding the study in general: The study deep-sequenced TCR alpha and beta repertoires from monozygotic twins, unrelated adults of various ages and cord blood to test whether fetal clonotypes persist. To rule out contamination, replicate twin experiments were performed at different times with different library preparation protocols.

Every donor was a healthy Caucasian. The twin cohort consisted of three pairs of female monozygotic twins, all aged about 18 to 30 years. The RNA used for TCR libraries was isolated from peripheral blood mononuclear cells. Library creation used 5' RACE. The reads were generated on an Illumina HiSeq 2000. Template switching introduced a universal primer binding site; the final cDNA contained a unique molecular identifier, enabling accurate counting of TCR cDNA molecules. Specific primers in the conserved constant-segment region were used to synthesize first-strand cDNA for TCR alpha and beta chains. To control for contamination, every cDNA library was double barcoded, receiving both a SMART-Mk sample barcode and Illumina barcodes. TruSeq adapter sequences and Illumina sample barcodes were added in two successive PCR steps. The TCR alpha and beta cDNA libraries were sequenced on the Illumina HiSeq platform using custom primers. The published analysis was carried out like this. Unique molecular identifiers were extracted from raw reads with MiGEC, and CDR3 positions were determined with MiXCR. Recombination models were inferred per individual with the repgenHMM and IGoR tools using an EM algorithm. The tcR package in R was used for shared clonotype analysis, with sharing normalized by the product of cloneset sizes. To study raw recombination without the effects of thymic and clonal selection, out-of-frame nonproductive sequences were analyzed. The public reads were quality trimmed at Q25 with fastp and then assembled into clones with MiXCR by TCRdb, keeping productive beta chains. Merged by CDR3 protein, the rows form single entries marked with the most common genes and DNA. The authors' filters were not applied to this entry. For this sample there are hundreds of thousands of distinct CDR3 sequences; about 20% appear just once. The top ten hold 4% to 5.5% of the sample.

Reading from cysteine to phenylalanine, the CDR3 counts 13 amino acids. CDR3 DNA only is kept here, 39 bases in frame from base 1. At the junction V is shortened by 5 bases and J by 6 bases; bases outside the gene matches: 6. CDR1 and CDR2 are drawn from the germline V gene: SQVTM, ANQGSEA. This clonotype was recorded a few times. Its antigen specificity is not known. No much larger clone exists at a distance of one base, and base qualities are not known. Broad study findings and their caveats: Abundant cord blood beta clonotypes had fewer insertions, young adult naive repertoires showed a similar but weaker trend, and memory repertoires showed no such trend. Zero-insertion analyses could be partly confounded by invariant T cells such as MAIT and iNKT, though diverse VJ usage argued against such confounding for most clonotypes. In beta out-of-frame sequences, excess twin sharing was weaker, because having fewer shared sequences lowered the signal-to-noise ratio. Recombination models systematically underestimated out-of-frame TCR alpha sharing in monozygotic twins but agreed with sharing between unrelated individuals. Conclusions relied on cross-sectional statistical analysis, since the same donors could not be followed over many years. Compared with coincidental sharing between unrelated individuals, an excess of low generation-probability sequences was observed among out-of-frame TCR alpha sequences shared between twins.

These data were also filed under a second study, of T cells expressing NK-cell markers. As noted in the second study: Three sorted T-cell subsets (CD3+CD56+NKG2C+, CD3+CD56+NKG2C- and CD3+CD56-NKG2C+) from under 10 donors had their TCR beta-chain repertoires profiled. Among the eight sequenced donors, only one was HCMV-seronegative, while the other seven were HCMV-seropositive. In several experiments an anti-gammadeltaTCR antibody was added to restrict sorting to alphabetaTCR-expressing T cells. For 5 or 6 donors, the dominant CD3+CD56+NKG2C+ clonotypes were among the top 10 CD8+ clonotypes and accounted for about 1.0-8% of CD8+ T cells. Those dominant clonotypes were again the most abundant among CD3+CD56-NKG2C+ cells in a handful of donors, at about 25-65%. Whether the expanded NKG2C-expressing T cell clones were specific for HCMV antigens was left unclear. Randomly selected healthy volunteers, three men and five women, were used as the eight sequenced donors. A commercial ELISA kit detecting HCMV-specific IgG in serum was used to determine HCMV serostatus. For several donors, bulk peripheral blood T-cell repertoires were also sequenced from unsorted PBMC. Reads were demultiplexed and grouped by UMI with MIGEC, and clonotypes were assembled and quantified with MiTCR. To remove erroneous sequences, TCR cDNA sequences were retained only when supported by two or more reads. The tcR package was used for downstream repertoire analysis, with clonotypes matched between fractions based on CDR3 nucleotide sequence plus V segment. VDJmatch was used to annotate antigen specificity against VDJdb, with one amino acid substitution in CDR3 allowed.

The sample taken for sequencing was PBMCs. The chain joins TRBV29-1 to TRBJ2-3; 9 of the junction bases match TRBD1. This clonotype was sampled from a woman between 18 and 29 years old in good health. CDR3 protein: CSVTGGQGDTQYF. In nucleotides, the sequence is TGCAGCGTTACAGGGGGCCAAGGGGATACGCAGTATTTT.